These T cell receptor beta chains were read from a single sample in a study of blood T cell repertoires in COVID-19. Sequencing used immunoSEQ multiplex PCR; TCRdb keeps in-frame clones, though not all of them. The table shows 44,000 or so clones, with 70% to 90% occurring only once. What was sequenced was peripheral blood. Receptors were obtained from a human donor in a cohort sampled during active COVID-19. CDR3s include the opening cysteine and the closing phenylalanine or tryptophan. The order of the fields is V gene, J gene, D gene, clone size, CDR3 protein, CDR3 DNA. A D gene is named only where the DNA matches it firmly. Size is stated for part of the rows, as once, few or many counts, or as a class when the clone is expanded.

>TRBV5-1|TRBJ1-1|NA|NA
CASSGGGENTEAFF
TGCGCCAGCAGCGGAGGTGGGGAAAACACTGAAGCTTTCTTT
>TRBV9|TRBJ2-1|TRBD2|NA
CASSVGSGGVGTDEQFF
TGTGCCAGCAGCGTAGGAAGCGGGGGGGTCGGGACCGATGAGCAGTTCTTC
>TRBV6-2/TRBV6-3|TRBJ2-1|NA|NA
CASSQERSSNNEQFF
TGTGCCAGCAGCCAGGAGCGGTCCTCAAACAATGAGCAGTTCTTC
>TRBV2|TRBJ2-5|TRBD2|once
CASSQTSGGQETQYF
TGTGCCAGCAGTCAGACTAGCGGGGGACAAGAGACCCAGTACTTC
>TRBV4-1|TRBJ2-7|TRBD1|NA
CASSLGTGSYEQYF
TGCGCCAGCAGCCTCGGGACAGGGTCCTACGAGCAGTACTTC
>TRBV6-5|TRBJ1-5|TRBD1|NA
CASRRQGEQPQHF
TGTGCCAGCAGGCGACAGGGGGAACAGCCCCAGCATTTT
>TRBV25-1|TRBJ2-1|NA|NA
CASRDSTGNEQFF
TGTGCCAGCAGGGACAGTACGGGGAATGAGCAGTTCTTC
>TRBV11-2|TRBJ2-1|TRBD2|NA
CASSSTSGGAYEQFF
TGTGCCAGCAGCTCAACTAGCGGGGGGGCGTATGAGCAGTTCTTC
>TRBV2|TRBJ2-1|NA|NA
CASSEDPIPYNEQFF
TGTGCCAGCAGTGAAGATCCTATCCCGTACAATGAGCAGTTCTTC
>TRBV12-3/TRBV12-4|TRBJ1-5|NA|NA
CASSRLADQPQHF
TGTGCCAGCAGTCGACTCGCTGATCAGCCCCAGCATTTT
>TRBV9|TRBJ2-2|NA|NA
CASSRGPNTGELFF
TGTGCCAGCAGCCGGGGTCCTAACACCGGGGAGCTGTTTTTT
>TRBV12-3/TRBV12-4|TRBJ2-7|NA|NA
CASSPPGSYEQYF
TGTGCCAGCAGTCCGCCGGGTTCCTACGAGCAGTACTTC
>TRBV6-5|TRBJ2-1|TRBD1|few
CASSTDRVNEQFF
TGTGCCAGCAGTACGGACAGGGTTAATGAGCAGTTCTTC
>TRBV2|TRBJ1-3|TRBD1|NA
CASQGQNLGNTIYF
TGTGCCAGCCAGGGACAGAACCTCGGAAACACCATATATTTT
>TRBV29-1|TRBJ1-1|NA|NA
CSVWQGTEAFF
TGCAGCGTTTGGCAGGGCACTGAAGCTTTCTTT
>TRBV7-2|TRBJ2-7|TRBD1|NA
CASSKPGQGYSPYEQYF
TGTGCCAGCAGCAAACCGGGACAGGGGTATAGTCCCTACGAGCAGTACTTC
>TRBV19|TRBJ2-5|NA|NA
CASSGHGGRSQETQYF
TGTGCCAGTAGTGGTCATGGGGGCCGATCCCAAGAGACCCAGTACTTC
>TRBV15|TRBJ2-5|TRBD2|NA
CATSRDLAGGETQYF
TGTGCCACCAGCAGAGATCTAGCGGGCGGAGAGACCCAGTACTTC
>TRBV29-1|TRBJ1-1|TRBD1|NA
CSGETGKNTEAFF
TGCAGCGGCGAGACAGGGAAGAACACTGAAGCTTTCTTT
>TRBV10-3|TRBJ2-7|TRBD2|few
CAISITSGGGEQYF
TGTGCCATCAGCATAACTAGCGGGGGAGGCGAGCAGTACTTC
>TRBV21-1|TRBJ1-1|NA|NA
CASSKAPTGAARAFF
TGTGCCAGCAGCAAAGCCCCGACAGGGGCGGCTCGAGCTTTCTTT
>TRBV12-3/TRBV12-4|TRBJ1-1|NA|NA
CAARRNMNTEAFF
TGTGCCGCTCGGCGGAACATGAACACTGAAGCTTTCTTT
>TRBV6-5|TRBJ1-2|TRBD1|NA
CASSLTGVEGYTF
TGTGCCAGCAGTCTGACAGGGGTCGAAGGCTACACCTTC
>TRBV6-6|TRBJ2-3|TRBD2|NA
CASSYPGTSGGTSQYF
TGTGCCAGCAGTTACCCGGGGACTAGCGGGGGGACCTCTCAGTATTTT
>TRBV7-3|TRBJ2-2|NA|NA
CASSSRPYRAGGELFF
TGTGCCAGCAGCTCGCGACCTTACAGGGCCGGCGGGGAGCTGTTTTTT
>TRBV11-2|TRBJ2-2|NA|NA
CASSRRTEPNTGELFF
TGTGCCAGCAGCAGAAGGACAGAACCGAACACCGGGGAGCTGTTTTTT